A selection of T cell receptor beta chains follows, all from one sample in a study of blood T cell repertoires in COVID-19. Sequenced by immunoSEQ multiplex PCR; TCRdb stores in-frame clones only, minus some. The profile covers some 110,000 clones, with more than 75% appearing a single time and approximately 1.5% taken by the ten largest. The sequenced material came from peripheral blood. Receptor source: a middle-aged man with acute or convalescent COVID-19. The CDR3 runs from the conserved cysteine through the conserved F or W. A D gene is named only where the DNA matches it firmly. The size of a clone is reported for some rows only, either as once, few or many, or as a class for expanded clones.

>TRBV7-8|TRBJ1-1|.|.
TGTGCCAGCAGCCCGGCGGGGCCACTAATGAACACTGAAGCTTTCTTT
CASSPAGPLMNTEAFF
>TRBV15|TRBJ1-1|.|TRBD1
TGTGCCACCAGCGGGAGGACAGGGCCCTTTGAAGTCATGAACACTGAAGCTTTCTTT
CATSGRTGPFEVMNTEAFF
>TRBV4-1|TRBJ1-4|.|.
TGCGCCAGCAGCCAAGTCTCTCCCTCGGGGGAAAAACTGTTTTTT
CASSQVSPSGEKLFF
>TRBV4-1|TRBJ2-5|.|.
TGCGCCAGCAGCCAAGTCGGGGGATACGGCGAGACCCAGTACTTC
CASSQVGGYGETQYF
>TRBV19|TRBJ1-1|.|.
TGTGCCAGTAGTATCCCTGGACAGACAGCCAGAGCTTTCTTT
CASSIPGQTARAFF
>TRBV3-1/TRBV3-2|TRBJ1-5|.|TRBD1
TGTGCCAGCAGCCAGGGGACAGGGGACAATCAGCCCCAGCATTTT
CASSQGTGDNQPQHF
>TRBV7-9|TRBJ2-7|.|.
TGTGCCAGCAGCCCGTTGGGACAAGTCTACGAGCAGTACTTC
CASSPLGQVYEQYF
>TRBV5-1|TRBJ1-2|.|.
TGCGCCAGCAGCCAGGACAGATACGGCTACACCTTC
CASSQDRYGYTF
>TRBV11-2|TRBJ2-1|.|.
TGTGCCAGCAGCTCAACTAACAATGAGCAGTTCTTC
CASSSTNNEQFF
>TRBV5-1|TRBJ2-5|.|TRBD2
TGCGCCAGCAGCTTGGGAGGACTAGCGGGTCAAGAGACCCAGTACTTC
CASSLGGLAGQETQYF
>TRBV6-5|TRBJ1-4|.|TRBD1
TGTGCCAGCAGATGGGGACAGGCGAATGAAAAACTGTTTTTT
CASRWGQANEKLFF
>TRBV21-1|TRBJ2-1|.|.
TGTGCCAGCAGCAAAGCCGCAGATTTCTCCTACAATGAGCAGTTCTTC
CASSKAADFSYNEQFF
>TRBV28|TRBJ2-7|once|.
TGTGCCAGCAGTTCGACTTTGGGCGAGCAGTACTTC
CASSSTLGEQYF
>TRBV18|TRBJ1-5|.|.
TGTGCCAGCTCACGACAGGACAATCAGCCCCAGCATTTT
CASSRQDNQPQHF
>TRBV5-8|TRBJ1-1|.|TRBD1
TGTGCCAGCAGCTTTATTACAGGGGTGAACACTGAAGCTTTCTTT
CASSFITGVNTEAFF
>TRBV19|TRBJ2-1|.|TRBD2
TGTGCCAGTAGTATACCGGGACTAGCCTACAATGAGCAGTTCTTC
CASSIPGLAYNEQFF
>TRBV4-1|TRBJ2-3|.|TRBD2
TGCGCCAGCAGCCAAGCCGGACTAGGGGACTCAGATACGCAGTATTTT
CASSQAGLGDSDTQYF
>TRBV11-2|TRBJ2-1|.|.
TGTGCCAGCAGCCTCACTACCGGGAGCTCCTACAATGAGCAGTTCTTC
CASSLTTGSSYNEQFF
>TRBV19|TRBJ1-2|.|TRBD1
TGTGCCAGTAGTGCCCAGGGGGCGAGAGGCTACACCTTC
CASSAQGARGYTF
>TRBV3-1/TRBV3-2|TRBJ2-1|.|TRBD2
TGTGCCAGCAGCCCTTACGGGAGGGGGTCCGATGAGCAGTTCTTC
CASSPYGRGSDEQFF
>TRBV7-3|TRBJ2-3|.|TRBD2
TGTGCCAGCAGCTTAGGGGGAGCGGGAGGGTTAGGTACGCAGTATTTT
CASSLGGAGGLGTQYF
>TRBV18|TRBJ2-7|.|TRBD1
TGTGCCAGCTCACCCGGGACAGGGGGCTCCTACGAGCAGTACTTC
CASSPGTGGSYEQYF
>TRBV7-8|TRBJ2-3|few|.
TGTGCCAGCAGCTCTATTGGGGGGGATACGCAGTATTTT
CASSSIGGDTQYF
>TRBV7-9|TRBJ1-5|many|.
TGTGCCAGCAGTCCTTCCGACACGTATAGCAATCAGCCCCAGCATTTT
CASSPSDTYSNQPQHF
>TRBV5-1|TRBJ2-1|.|.
TGCGCCAGCAGCTTGGCGGCGGGAAGCAAGCAGTTCTTC
CASSLAAGSKQFF
>TRBV9|TRBJ1-1|.|.
TGTGCCAGCAGCCCCGGGACGAGCGGGATCACTGAAGCTTTCTTT
CASSPGTSGITEAFF
>TRBV4-3|TRBJ2-1|few|.
TGCGCCAGCAGCCCTGGACTGCGGTACAATGAGCAGTTCTTC
CASSPGLRYNEQFF
>TRBV19|TRBJ1-1|.|TRBD1
TGTGCCAGTGGGAGACAGGGGTCGGGGACTGAAGCTTTCTTT
CASGRQGSGTEAFF
>TRBV4-2|TRBJ1-2|.|.
TGTGCCAGCAGCCAAGCGGAGCATTATGGCTACACCTTC
CASSQAEHYGYTF